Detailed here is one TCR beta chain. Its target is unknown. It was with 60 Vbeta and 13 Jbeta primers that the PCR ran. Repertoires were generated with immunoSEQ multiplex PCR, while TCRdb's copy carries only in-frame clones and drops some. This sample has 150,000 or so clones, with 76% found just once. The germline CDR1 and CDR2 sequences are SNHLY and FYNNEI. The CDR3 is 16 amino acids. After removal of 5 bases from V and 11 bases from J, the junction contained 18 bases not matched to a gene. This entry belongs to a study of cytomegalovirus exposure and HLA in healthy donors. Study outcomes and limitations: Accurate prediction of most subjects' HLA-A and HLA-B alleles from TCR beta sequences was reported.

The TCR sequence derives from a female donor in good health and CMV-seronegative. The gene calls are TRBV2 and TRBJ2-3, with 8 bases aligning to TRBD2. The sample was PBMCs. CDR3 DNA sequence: TGTGCCAGCAGTTTAGGGGCGGGGGGACAATCCCGCAAGCAGTATTTT. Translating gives CASSLGAGGQSRKQYF.